A single T cell receptor (beta chain) is shown here with its context. Those enrolled in Seattle joined during active infection and were followed longitudinally afterward. The sample is drawn from a study of blood T cell repertoires in COVID-19. About the study: Material from acute and convalescent COVID-19 was sourced from the United States, Italy and Spain. The analysed material was cDNA or gDNA that came from T cells, B-cell-depleted T cells, or PBMCs.

In the authors' workflow: Amplification from reference gene primers served as the basis for estimated nucleated cell counts. Using immunoSEQ multiplex PCR, the repertoire was profiled, and TCRdb retains in-frame clones only, with some absent. That table furnishes V, J and clone size, whereas the DNA furnished D and trimming. The sample shows around 260,000 clones, about 85% of them seen only once. This CDR3 contains 15 residues. Trimming removed 1 base from V and 2 bases from J, with 12 bases in between. Germline CDR1 and CDR2: SGHRS and YFSETQ. V is TRBV5-1 and J is TRBJ1-1, with D possibly being TRBD1 (5 bases). The TCR originated in a human donor with COVID-19, enrolled during active disease. The donor label of this sample is uncertain. The specimen sequenced was peripheral blood. DNA of the CDR3: TGCGCCAGCAGCTTGTCCGGGGGAGGAAACACTGAAGCTTTCTTT. Its translation: CASSLSGGGNTEAFF. Drawing the rest from reference TRBV5-1 and TRBJ1-1, the complete variable domain is KAGVTQTPRYLIKTRGQQVTLSCSPISGHRSVSWYQQTPGQGLQFLFEYFSETQRNKGNFPGRFSGRQFSNSRSEMNVSTLELGDSALYLCASSLSGGGNTEAFFGQGTRLTVV.